This T cell receptor (beta chain) was observed in a study of T cell responses to AZD1222 COVID-19 vaccine. Regarding the study as a whole: Clonal diversity may have been underestimated, and the donors were mostly white British, with more females than males. There were vaccine-associated CD4 TCRs across spike, dominant at 160-218 and 743-854.

As to this clone: Its specificity is not known.

Sequenced by immunoSEQ multiplex PCR; TCRdb stores in-frame clones only, minus some. The sample has about 140,000 clones; around 90% are singletons. The TCR was taken from an adult in good health. The material sequenced was peripheral blood, taken on day 0 of AZD1222 vaccination.

The CDR3 DNA sequence: TGTGCCAGCAGCTTGGGGGACAGGGGTCGCCCCTACGAGCAGTACTTC. It yields the protein CASSLGDRGRPYEQYF. This chain links TRBV5-5 with TRBJ2-7; 10 positions match TRBD1. Unmatched junction bases numbered 5, after V lost 0 bases and J lost 2 bases. Germline V gene data show CDR1 as SGHKS and CDR2 as YYEKEE (reference sequence). This CDR3 is built from 16 residues.